The present TCR beta chain was sequenced within a study of CD8 T cells in ankylosing spondylitis. This clonotype was detected only a few times. Its antigen remains unknown. Preparation of TCR beta libraries was done by quantitative 5'-RACE with molecular barcodes. TCRdb re-derived calls from the 5' RACE reads in MiXCR, one entry per CDR3 protein. Of a few hundred thousand distinct CDR3 sequences in the sample, about 20% were seen once. Regarding the study as a whole: Reported data indicate significant enrichment of disease-linked clones within matched ankylosing spondylitis synovial fluid. A motif in TCR beta, a set of under 10 highly homologous variants, appeared characteristic of ankylosing spondylitis blood.

The CDR3 spans 14 residues. Germline CDR1 SQVTM, CDR2 ANQGSEA. V shed 4 bases, J shed 0 bases, and the junction held 2 bases outside the gene matches. The receptor was derived from a male donor with ankylosing spondylitis or in good health (not recorded which). This chain links TRBV29-1 with TRBJ2-4, with 8 bases aligning to TRBD2. The material sequenced was blood, either unsorted or a sorted T cell fraction (not recorded which). CDR3 amino acids: CSVVLAGAKNIQYF. The DNA for the CDR3 is TGCAGCGTTGTTCTAGCGGGAGCCAAAAACATTCAGTACTTC.